Presented here are 10 T cell receptor beta chains from one specimen sequenced in a study of T cell repertoires in cytomegalovirus infection. These receptors are not linked to any known antigen. TCRdb recomputed calls from the reads with MiXCR, one row per CDR3 protein. In the table there are approximately 350,000 distinct CDR3 sequences, approximately 35% of which are singletons. The material sequenced was cultured PBMCs, taken from culture after CMV antigen stimulation. All receptors derive from a human donor in good health (CMV status not recorded). Some clones in this sample may be carry-over from other donors' samples.

This chain links TRBV7-2 with TRBJ1-5; weak D call: TRBD1 (5 bases). CDR1 and CDR2 from the germline V gene are SGHTA and FQGNSA. Deletions cut 1 base from V and 11 bases from J, with 12 bases between. This CDR3 contains 13 residues. The CDR3 protein is CASSLEAWGAQHF. In DNA, the CDR3 is TGTGCCAGCAGCTTAGAGGCTTGGGGGGCCCAGCATTTT.

In its sample, this clonotype was seen many times. The chain combines TRBV7-2 with TRBJ2-7, with 12 nucleotides matching TRBD1. Germline trimming cut 1 base from V and 4 bases from J; bases unmatched to any gene: 5. This CDR3 has 16 residues. Germline V gene lookup returns CDR1 SGHTA and CDR2 FQGNSA. CDR3 sequence (DNA): TGTGCCAGCAGCTTAGAGCCGGGACAGGGGGCATACGAGCAGTACGTC. The encoded protein is CASSLEPGQGAYEQYV.

A word on this clonotype: One end of the junction varies from germline; a read error may be responsible. This sequence joins TRBV4-1 and TRBJ2-1; 8 bases map to TRBD2. Germline-derived CDR1 and CDR2 are MGHRA and YSYEKL. The CDR3 sequence is 15 residues long. In DNA, the CDR3 is TGTGCCAGCAGCCAAGGGGCCGGGGGGGCTAATGAGCAGTTCTTC. This translates into CASSQGAGGANEQFF.

The rearrangement joins TRBV28 to TRBJ1-6, with D unresolved. Germline CDR1 and CDR2: MDHEN and SYDVKM. V was cut by 6 bases and J by 0 bases, with 9 bases left in between. CDR3 length equals 15 residues. The CDR3 reads CASRLGSSYNSPLHF. Here the CDR3 DNA reads TGTGCCAGCAGGCTAGGGAGCTCCTATAATTCACCCCTCCACTTT.

The V gene is TRBV19, the J gene TRBJ2-3; D might be TRBD1 (5 bases). Between the trimmed V and J ends, which lost 3 bases and 1 base, there was a span of 11 bases. This CDR3 is built from 15 residues. From germline, CDR1 is LNHDA and CDR2 SQIVND (reference sequence). DNA of the CDR3: TGTGCCAGTAGTATCCGGCAGGGCCGCACAGATACGCAGTATTTT. It encodes CASSIRQGRTDTQYF.

Of note for this clonotype: One end of the junction does not line up with germline, which may come from a read error. The rearrangement uses TRBV4-1 and TRBJ2-7; 8 bases are a match to TRBD2. Germline V gene lookup returns CDR1 MGHRA and CDR2 YSYEKL. The CDR3 runs 12 residues. The CDR3 is CASSQVSGKQYF. The CDR3 nucleotides read TGTGCCAGCAGCCAGGTTAGCGGGAAGCAGTACTTC.

V and J are TRBV14 and TRBJ1-1, with 8 bases matching TRBD1. The V gene end was trimmed by 3 bases and the J gene end by 0 bases; junction bases not matched to a gene: 3. The CDR3 is 15 amino acids. Germline lookup yields CDR1 SGHDN and CDR2 FVKESK. The CDR3 DNA follows: TGTGCCAGCAGCCACAGGGGGCTAATGAACACTGAAGCTTTCTTT. It specifies CASSHRGLMNTEAFF. The full variable domain, rest sourced from reference TRBV14 and TRBJ1-1, is EAGVTQFPSHSVIEKGQTVTLRCDPISGHDNLYWYRRVMGKEIKFLLHFVKESKQDESGMPNNRFLAERTGGTYSTLKVQPAELEDSGVYFCASSHRGLMNTEAFFGQGTRLTVV.

The V gene is TRBV4-3, the J gene TRBJ1-1; D unclear. The CDR3 is 14 amino acids. Germline V gives CDR1 LGHNA, CDR2 YSLEER. With 2 bases removed from V and 7 bases from J, the gap between germline ends came to 14 bases. The CDR3 reads CASSQHSQSVEAFF. As DNA, the CDR3 is TGCGCCAGCAGCCAACATAGTCAGTCGGTTGAAGCTTTCTTT.

V and J are TRBV5-1 and TRBJ2-7, with 8 bases fitting TRBD1. After removal of 4 bases from V and 3 bases from J, the junction contained 3 bases not matched to a gene. CDR3 size: 13 residues. Looked up from germline, CDR1 is SGHRS and CDR2 is YFSETQ. The CDR3 DNA reads as TGCGCCAGCAGCATTGACAGGGGCTACGAGCAGTACTTC. This sequence encodes CASSIDRGYEQYF.

The chain couples TRBV7-8 to TRBJ2-7; TRBD2 might be the D (6 bases). The V and J ends lost 5 bases and 2 bases respectively, with 16 bases between them. Germline V CDR1 and CDR2: SGHVS, FQNEAQ. CDR3 length: 15 residues. In DNA, the CDR3 is TGTGCCAGCAGCCCCGAGGCGGGGCTTACCTACGAGCAGTACTTC. Amino acid sequence: CASSPEAGLTYEQYF.